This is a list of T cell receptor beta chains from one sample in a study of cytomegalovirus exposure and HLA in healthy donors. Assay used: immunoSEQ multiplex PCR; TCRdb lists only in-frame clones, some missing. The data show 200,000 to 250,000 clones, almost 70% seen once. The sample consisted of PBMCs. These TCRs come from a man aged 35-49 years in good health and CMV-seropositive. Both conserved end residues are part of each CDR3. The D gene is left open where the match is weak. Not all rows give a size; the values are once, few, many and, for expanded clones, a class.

cdr3_nt: TGCGCCAGCAGCTTGGAAGGGGGCAGCTACAATGAGCAGTTCTTC
cdr3_aa: CASSLEGGSYNEQFF
v_call: TRBV5-1
d_call: TRBD1
j_call: TRBJ2-1
clone_size: NA

cdr3_nt: TGTGCCAGCAGTGACCAACCCCAACAGATATATCAGCCCCAGCATTTT
cdr3_aa: CASSDQPQQIYQPQHF
v_call: TRBV6-1
d_call: NA
j_call: TRBJ1-5
clone_size: NA

cdr3_nt: TGTGCCAGCAAAGACAGGGGGAGGTCTGGAAACACCATATATTTT
cdr3_aa: CASKDRGRSGNTIYF
v_call: TRBV6-5
d_call: TRBD1
j_call: TRBJ1-3
clone_size: NA

cdr3_nt: TGCGCCAGCAGGACCTTTCCCCGACAGGCCGAAGGCACAGATACGCAGTATTTT
cdr3_aa: CASRTFPRQAEGTDTQYF
v_call: TRBV5-1
d_call: NA
j_call: TRBJ2-3
clone_size: NA

cdr3_nt: TGTGCCAGCAGCTTATCAGCGGGGGGAGGGTCAGATACGCAGTATTTT
cdr3_aa: CASSLSAGGGSDTQYF
v_call: TRBV7-9
d_call: TRBD2
j_call: TRBJ2-3
clone_size: NA

cdr3_nt: TGCGCCAGCAGCCTCCCCCCACGGGGAGGTAGTGAAAAACTGTTTTTT
cdr3_aa: CASSLPPRGGSEKLFF
v_call: TRBV4-1
d_call: NA
j_call: TRBJ1-4
clone_size: few

cdr3_nt: TGTGCCAGTAGTCTCAGGGGGAACACTGAAGCTTTCTTT
cdr3_aa: CASSLRGNTEAFF
v_call: TRBV19
d_call: NA
j_call: TRBJ1-1
clone_size: NA

cdr3_nt: TGTGCCAGCAGCTTAGCAGGACAGCGAAATGAAAAACTGTTTTTT
cdr3_aa: CASSLAGQRNEKLFF
v_call: TRBV7-2
d_call: NA
j_call: TRBJ1-4
clone_size: NA

cdr3_nt: TGTGCCAGCAGCTTGGGGGGACAGGGAGGCTACGAGCAGTACTTC
cdr3_aa: CASSLGGQGGYEQYF
v_call: TRBV5-4
d_call: TRBD1
j_call: TRBJ2-7
clone_size: NA

cdr3_nt: TGTGCCAGCAGCTTAGGGCGGGCCCCCTCCTACGAGCAGTACTTC
cdr3_aa: CASSLGRAPSYEQYF
v_call: TRBV11-3
d_call: NA
j_call: TRBJ2-7
clone_size: once

cdr3_nt: TGTGCCAGCAGCTTCGCACAGGGCGATGAGCAGTTCTTC
cdr3_aa: CASSFAQGDEQFF
v_call: TRBV7-9
d_call: NA
j_call: TRBJ2-1
clone_size: NA

cdr3_nt: TGTGCCACCCAAAGGGACAGGGCCTCTGAGGCTTTCTTT
cdr3_aa: CATQRDRASEAFF
v_call: TRBV6-5
d_call: TRBD1
j_call: TRBJ1-1
clone_size: NA

cdr3_nt: TGCAGCGTTGAGGACAGGGCGGTGACCCAGTACTTC
cdr3_aa: CSVEDRAVTQYF
v_call: TRBV29-1
d_call: TRBD1
j_call: TRBJ2-5
clone_size: NA

cdr3_nt: TGCGCCAGCAGTCAGACAGGGGGAGCCGGAAACACCATATATTTT
cdr3_aa: CASSQTGGAGNTIYF
v_call: TRBV5-1
d_call: TRBD1
j_call: TRBJ1-3
clone_size: NA

cdr3_nt: TGTGCCAGCAGCTTAGTTCCGGGTCCGGGTCAGCCCCAGCATTTT
cdr3_aa: CASSLVPGPGQPQHF
v_call: TRBV7-6
d_call: NA
j_call: TRBJ1-5
clone_size: NA

cdr3_nt: TGTGCCAGCAGTGAGTTGACAGGGGGCGCCTACAATGAGCAGTTCTTC
cdr3_aa: CASSELTGGAYNEQFF
v_call: TRBV25-1
d_call: TRBD1
j_call: TRBJ2-1
clone_size: NA

cdr3_nt: TGTGCCAGCACCCCGGGACGGGGGTATTCACCCCTCCACTTT
cdr3_aa: CASTPGRGYSPLHF
v_call: TRBV28
d_call: NA
j_call: TRBJ1-6
clone_size: few

cdr3_nt: TGTGCCAGCAGCGTAGGGCTAGCGGGGGGGCGGCGGGAGACCCAGTACTTC
cdr3_aa: CASSVGLAGGRRETQYF
v_call: TRBV9
d_call: TRBD2
j_call: TRBJ2-5
clone_size: once

cdr3_nt: TGTGCCAGCAGTGAAATCGGGACAGGGCAGTTCTTC
cdr3_aa: CASSEIGTGQFF
v_call: TRBV6-1
d_call: TRBD1
j_call: TRBJ2-1
clone_size: NA

cdr3_nt: TGCGCCAGCAGGTTCGGACAGGGGATGAACACTGAAGCTTTCTTT
cdr3_aa: CASRFGQGMNTEAFF
v_call: TRBV10-2
d_call: TRBD1
j_call: TRBJ1-1
clone_size: few

cdr3_nt: TGTGCCAGCTCAGACCGAGAAGGGGGCGGTGGCTACACCTTC
cdr3_aa: CASSDREGGGGYTF
v_call: TRBV18
d_call: TRBD1
j_call: TRBJ1-2
clone_size: NA

cdr3_nt: TGTGCCAGCAGCCTCGCAGACTCCGCAGATACGCAGTATTTT
cdr3_aa: CASSLADSADTQYF
v_call: TRBV5-4
d_call: NA
j_call: TRBJ2-3
clone_size: NA

cdr3_nt: TGTGCCAGCAGCCCCGGTGTCAAAAACATTCAGTACTTC
cdr3_aa: CASSPGVKNIQYF
v_call: TRBV4-2
d_call: NA
j_call: TRBJ2-4
clone_size: NA

cdr3_nt: TGTGCCAGCAGCGACGGAGGCCAGCCCCAGCATTTT
cdr3_aa: CASSDGGQPQHF
v_call: TRBV7-9
d_call: NA
j_call: TRBJ1-5
clone_size: NA

cdr3_nt: TGTGCCAGCAGCCACCAGAACAATGAGCAGTTCTTC
cdr3_aa: CASSHQNNEQFF
v_call: TRBV7-2
d_call: NA
j_call: TRBJ2-1
clone_size: NA

cdr3_nt: TGTGCCAGCAGCCTAAGCGGGGGAAGGAGCACAGATACGCAGTATTTT
cdr3_aa: CASSLSGGRSTDTQYF
v_call: TRBV11-2
d_call: TRBD2
j_call: TRBJ2-3
clone_size: NA

cdr3_nt: TGTGCCAGCAGCCAACAGGGGGCTGGTAATGAAAAACTGTTTTTT
cdr3_aa: CASSQQGAGNEKLFF
v_call: TRBV11-2
d_call: TRBD1
j_call: TRBJ1-4
clone_size: few

cdr3_nt: TGTGCCAGCAGCTTCAGGGTAGACAATGAGCAGTTCTTC
cdr3_aa: CASSFRVDNEQFF
v_call: TRBV7-2
d_call: NA
j_call: TRBJ2-1
clone_size: NA

cdr3_nt: TGTGCCAGCAGCTTACCCCAGTCCTGGTGGGCTTTCTTT
cdr3_aa: CASSLPQSWWAFF
v_call: TRBV7-2
d_call: NA
j_call: TRBJ1-1
clone_size: NA

cdr3_nt: TGTGCCAGTAAAAGGGGCAGGGATGGCAATCAGCCCCAGCATTTT
cdr3_aa: CASKRGRDGNQPQHF
v_call: TRBV19
d_call: NA
j_call: TRBJ1-5
clone_size: NA

cdr3_nt: TGTGCCAGCAGCCAACAGGGGGGGACCTACAATGAGCAGTTCTTC
cdr3_aa: CASSQQGGTYNEQFF
v_call: TRBV5-6
d_call: NA
j_call: TRBJ2-1
clone_size: NA

cdr3_nt: TGTGCCAGCAGTTTAGGGAGCAGGGGGCTTTACTACACCTTC
cdr3_aa: CASSLGSRGLYYTF
v_call: TRBV28
d_call: TRBD1
j_call: TRBJ1-2
clone_size: NA

cdr3_nt: TGTGCCAGCAGTTTGCTATCCAACACTGAAGCTTTCTTT
cdr3_aa: CASSLLSNTEAFF
v_call: TRBV28
d_call: NA
j_call: TRBJ1-1
clone_size: NA

cdr3_nt: TGTGCCAGCAAGGGGGGATGGACAGGGGAAAACTATGGCTACACCTTC
cdr3_aa: CASKGGWTGENYGYTF
v_call: TRBV13
d_call: TRBD1
j_call: TRBJ1-2
clone_size: NA

cdr3_nt: TGTGCCAGCAGCGGGGTGACGGGGACAGCGTACGAGCAGTACTTC
cdr3_aa: CASSGVTGTAYEQYF
v_call: TRBV5-5
d_call: TRBD1
j_call: TRBJ2-7
clone_size: NA

cdr3_nt: TGCGCCAGCAGCCAAGGGCCCAGGCTACCCTCTGGAAACACCATATATTTT
cdr3_aa: CASSQGPRLPSGNTIYF
v_call: TRBV4-1
d_call: NA
j_call: TRBJ1-3
clone_size: NA

cdr3_nt: TGTGCCAGCAGTTACGGGACTAGTGCCGGGGAGCTGTTTTTT
cdr3_aa: CASSYGTSAGELFF
v_call: TRBV6-5
d_call: TRBD2
j_call: TRBJ2-2
clone_size: NA

cdr3_nt: TGTGCCAGCAGTTCCCGGGACAGACCGATTTTTGAAGCTTTCTTT
cdr3_aa: CASSSRDRPIFEAFF
v_call: TRBV27
d_call: TRBD1
j_call: TRBJ1-1
clone_size: once

cdr3_nt: TGCGCCAGCAGCCAAGGGACAGCCTCCTACGAGCAGTACTTC
cdr3_aa: CASSQGTASYEQYF
v_call: TRBV5-1
d_call: TRBD1
j_call: TRBJ2-7
clone_size: NA

cdr3_nt: TGCGCCAGCAGCTCCGGGACAGTAAACACCGGGGAGCTGTTTTTT
cdr3_aa: CASSSGTVNTGELFF
v_call: TRBV5-1
d_call: TRBD1
j_call: TRBJ2-2
clone_size: NA

cdr3_nt: TGTGCTAGTGGTTCCCCTAGCCCGACTGGGAACACTGAAGCTTTCTTT
cdr3_aa: CASGSPSPTGNTEAFF
v_call: TRBV12-5
d_call: NA
j_call: TRBJ1-1
clone_size: NA

cdr3_nt: TGTGCCAGCAGCCTAGGGGTAGGGGTGAATCAGCCCCAGCATTTT
cdr3_aa: CASSLGVGVNQPQHF
v_call: TRBV5-4
d_call: NA
j_call: TRBJ1-5
clone_size: NA

cdr3_nt: TGTGCCAGCAGGGGTGACAGGTTCTCTGGGGCCAACGTCCTGACTTTC
cdr3_aa: CASRGDRFSGANVLTF
v_call: TRBV2
d_call: NA
j_call: TRBJ2-6
clone_size: few

cdr3_nt: TGTGCCAGCTCACCACGTGAGGCAGCCTTTGGGGGCTACACCTTC
cdr3_aa: CASSPREAAFGGYTF
v_call: TRBV18
d_call: NA
j_call: TRBJ1-2
clone_size: NA

cdr3_nt: TGTGCCAGCAGTTTATTGCTGGGACAGGGGGATTACTATGGCTACACCTTC
cdr3_aa: CASSLLLGQGDYYGYTF
v_call: TRBV28
d_call: TRBD1
j_call: TRBJ1-2
clone_size: few

cdr3_nt: TGTGCCACCAGCAGAGAACCAACAGGGGGATATCAGCCCCAGCATTTT
cdr3_aa: CATSREPTGGYQPQHF
v_call: TRBV15
d_call: TRBD1
j_call: TRBJ1-5
clone_size: NA